The rows below give T cell receptor beta chains drawn from one sample of a study of cytomegalovirus exposure and HLA in healthy donors. Some clones are missing from TCRdb's copy, which holds only in-frame ones; the method was immunoSEQ multiplex PCR. The profile shows some 250,000 clones, 82% of them singletons. Sequencing input: PBMCs. The receptors originated from a woman in her 40s in good health and CMV-seropositive. The CDR3 runs from the conserved cysteine through the conserved F or W. D genes are given only for firm matches. Only some rows state a clone size, as once, few, many or a class for expanded clones.

>few|TRBV27|NA|TRBJ2-7
TGTGCCAGCAGCGGACAGAGTTTCTCCTACGAGCAGTACTTC
CASSGQSFSYEQYF
>NA|TRBV14|NA|TRBJ1-3
TGTGCCAGCAGCCAAGTATCCGGAAACACCATATATTTT
CASSQVSGNTIYF
>NA|TRBV5-4|NA|TRBJ2-5
TGTGCCAGCAGCCCTGGGGGGGCAGAGACCCAGTACTTC
CASSPGGAETQYF
>NA|TRBV9|TRBD2|TRBJ2-3
TGTGCCAGCAGCATCGGACTAGCGGGAGTAACAGATACGCAGTATTTT
CASSIGLAGVTDTQYF
>NA|TRBV14|NA|TRBJ1-2
TGTGCCAGCAGCCAAGATGCAGGGTACGCATATGGCTACACCTTC
CASSQDAGYAYGYTF
>NA|TRBV20-1|NA|TRBJ1-2
TGCAGTGCTCTATTGTCGGGTGGCTACACCTTC
CSALLSGGYTF
>NA|TRBV6-4|NA|TRBJ1-6
TGTGCCAGCAGATCTAATTTACCCCTCCACTTT
CASRSNLPLHF
>NA|TRBV15|NA|TRBJ2-5
TGTGCCACCAGCAGAGTGGACTCCCAAGAGACCCAGTACTTC
CATSRVDSQETQYF
>few|TRBV30|TRBD1|TRBJ1-2
TGTGCCTGGAGCAAATTATCCGGGACAGGGGGCCTCACTAACTATGGCTACACCTTC
CAWSKLSGTGGLTNYGYTF
>few|TRBV6-6|TRBD2|TRBJ2-1
TGTGCCAGCTCCGAGCGGGAGTCCCCACAAAAGCAGTTCTTC
CASSERESPQKQFF
>NA|TRBV19|NA|TRBJ2-2
TGTGCCAGTAGTATGGGGAGGACCGGGGAGCTGTTTTTT
CASSMGRTGELFF
>NA|TRBV5-1|TRBD1|TRBJ1-2
TGCGCCAGCAGCCCGGGGACAGGGGACAACTATGGCTACACCTTC
CASSPGTGDNYGYTF
>NA|TRBV6-6|NA|TRBJ1-4
TGTGCCAGCAGCCTCTACGACAGCCCACCCAATGAAAAACTGTTTTTT
CASSLYDSPPNEKLFF
>NA|TRBV18|NA|TRBJ1-1
TGTGCCAGCTCACCGAGCGAATTCACCACGAATGCTGAAGCTTTCTTT
CASSPSEFTTNAEAFF
>once|TRBV9|NA|TRBJ2-2
TGTGCCAGCAGCGTAGCGGGTAAACAGGGCGGGGAGCTGTTTTTT
CASSVAGKQGGELFF
>NA|TRBV7-9|TRBD1|TRBJ1-1
TGTTCCAGCAGCCTAAGGGACAGGGAGGGTGGAAAGGCTTTCTTT
CSSSLRDREGGKAFF
>NA|TRBV19|TRBD1|TRBJ1-1
TGTGCCAGTAACAGGGGACTTATGAACACTGAAGCTTTCTTT
CASNRGLMNTEAFF
>NA|TRBV10-3|TRBD2|TRBJ2-5
TGTGCCATCAGTGAGAGGGGACTAGCGGGGGGACAAGAGACCCAGTACTTC
CAISERGLAGGQETQYF
>NA|TRBV20-1|NA|TRBJ1-2
TGCAGTGCTAGAGATCAGGTGGTCTACACCTTC
CSARDQVVYTF
>NA|TRBV2|TRBD2|TRBJ2-7
TGTGCCAGCATGGGACTAGCGGGGGGCTACGAGCAGTACTTC
CASMGLAGGYEQYF
>once|TRBV4-3|NA|TRBJ2-3
TGCGCCAGCAGCCAAGATCTTCCCCCCACAGATACGCAGTATTTT
CASSQDLPPTDTQYF
>NA|TRBV13|TRBD2|TRBJ2-1
TGTGCCAGCAGCTTAGGGGCGGGAGGCTACAATGAGCAGTTCTTC
CASSLGAGGYNEQFF
>NA|TRBV5-1|TRBD2|TRBJ2-7
TGCGCCAGCAGCTTGAATTGGGGCGGGAGTGGCGAGCAGTACTTC
CASSLNWGGSGEQYF
>NA|TRBV30|TRBD2|TRBJ2-5
TGTGCCTGGAGTCCGGGACTAGCGGGGGAAGAGACCCAGTACTTC
CAWSPGLAGEETQYF
>NA|TRBV4-3|NA|TRBJ1-2
TGCGCCAGCAGCCAAGAGGCCGGAAGGGGGGGCTATGGCTACACCTTC
CASSQEAGRGGYGYTF
>NA|TRBV7-2|NA|TRBJ1-3
TGTGCCAGCAGCTTGACAGGCTACTCTGGAAACACCATATATTTT
CASSLTGYSGNTIYF
>NA|TRBV29-1|NA|TRBJ2-7
TGCAGCGTTGAAGGGGCCGGAACCTCCTACGAGCAGTACTTC
CSVEGAGTSYEQYF
>once|TRBV7-9|TRBD2|TRBJ2-7
TGTGCCAGCAGCTTAGCGAGGGTAGCGGGGCTGTACGAGCAGTACTTC
CASSLARVAGLYEQYF
>NA|TRBV5-1|TRBD1|TRBJ1-5
TGCGCCAGCAGCCCGTTCCCGGGACAGGGCAATCAGCCCCAGCATTTT
CASSPFPGQGNQPQHF
>NA|TRBV9|NA|TRBJ2-1
TGTGCCAGCAGCGTAGGGGGGGGCCGGAACAATGAGCAGTTCTTC
CASSVGGGRNNEQFF
>once|TRBV6-6|TRBD1|TRBJ1-2
TGTGCCAGCTTTGGGACAGACTATGGCTACACCTTC
CASFGTDYGYTF
>NA|TRBV11-3|NA|TRBJ2-3
TGTGCCAGCAGCCCCAGGGGTGGGTCAGGGGCAGATACGCAGTATTTT
CASSPRGGSGADTQYF
>NA|TRBV7-9|TRBD1|TRBJ2-7
TGTGCCAGCAGCTTATCGGGACAGGCAACCTACGAGCAGTACTTC
CASSLSGQATYEQYF
>NA|TRBV10-3|TRBD1|TRBJ1-1
TGTGCCATCAGTGACTTGGACAGGGCGGTGAACACTGAAGCTTTCTTT
CAISDLDRAVNTEAFF
>NA|TRBV20-1|NA|TRBJ1-2
TGCAGTGCTAGAACGGAGGTTGGCTACACCTTC
CSARTEVGYTF
>NA|TRBV7-9|NA|TRBJ2-6
TGTGCCAGCAGTCGTACAGGGTCTGGGGCCAACGTCCTGACTTTC
CASSRTGSGANVLTF
>NA|TRBV6-6|NA|TRBJ1-4
TGTGCCAGCACCCCAGTCGGGAACGAAAAACTGTTTTTT
CASTPVGNEKLFF
>NA|TRBV19|NA|TRBJ2-1
TGTGCCAGTAGTACGACGGGAGCGACCAATGAGCAGTTCTTC
CASSTTGATNEQFF
>NA|TRBV30|TRBD1|TRBJ1-4
TGTGCCTGGAGTGGGACGACAGGGGTTGCTGAAAAACTGTTTTTT
CAWSGTTGVAEKLFF
>once|TRBV7-9|TRBD2|TRBJ2-3
TGTGCCAGCAGCTTCCGTCTTGGACTAGCGGGGGTGTCAGATACGCAGTATTTT
CASSFRLGLAGVSDTQYF
>NA|TRBV2|TRBD1|TRBJ1-5
TGTGCCAGCAGTAGGGACAGGGGGGATCAGCCCCAGCATTTT
CASSRDRGDQPQHF
>NA|TRBV6-5|TRBD1|TRBJ2-7
TGTGCCAGCAGTTACTACGGGGACAGAACGTCCTACGAGCAGTACTTC
CASSYYGDRTSYEQYF
>NA|TRBV5-6|NA|TRBJ2-7
TGTGCCAGCAGCTTGGCCCCAGGAAGGCCCCTGACCTACGAGCAGTACTTC
CASSLAPGRPLTYEQYF
>NA|TRBV30|TRBD1|TRBJ2-7
TGTGCCTGGAGTGTATGGACAGGGCGATTCGAGCAGTACTTC
CAWSVWTGRFEQYF
>NA|TRBV25-1|NA|TRBJ1-6
TGTGCCAGCAGTGAATCTGTTTATAATTCACCCCTCCACTTT
CASSESVYNSPLHF
>NA|TRBV6-5|TRBD2|TRBJ2-7
TGTGCCAGCGGAAGTACGCCGGGAGGAGGCTACGAGCAGTACTTC
CASGSTPGGGYEQYF
>once|TRBV7-2|NA|TRBJ2-7
TGTGCCAGCAGCCCCCAAAGGAGATACGAGCAGTACTTC
CASSPQRRYEQYF
>NA|TRBV10-1|TRBD2|TRBJ2-7
TGCGCCAGCAGCTCAGGGAGGGAACCCTACGAGCAGTACTTC
CASSSGREPYEQYF
>NA|TRBV29-1|NA|TRBJ1-2
TGCAGCGTTGGACAGTCCTATGGCTACACCTTC
CSVGQSYGYTF
>NA|TRBV29-1|NA|TRBJ2-2
TGCAGCGTTGGCAGCCCAGGAAACACCGGGGAGCTGTTTTTT
CSVGSPGNTGELFF
>NA|TRBV30|TRBD1|TRBJ1-4
TGTGCTGGACAGGGAGGAAGAGAAAAACTGTTTTTT
CAGQGGREKLFF
>NA|TRBV25-1|NA|TRBJ2-6
TGTGCCAGCTCGACAGGTCGCTCTGGGGCCAACGTCCTGACTTTC
CASSTGRSGANVLTF
>NA|TRBV6-1|TRBD1|TRBJ1-1
TGTGCCAGCAGAGGACAGGTGAACACTGAAGCTTTCTTT
CASRGQVNTEAFF
>once|TRBV30|NA|TRBJ1-1
TGTGCCTGTCGGCCAGGGGTCTTGAACACTGAAGCTTTCTTT
CACRPGVLNTEAFF
>NA|TRBV30|NA|TRBJ1-6
TGTGCCTGGACGCTCAAAACAGGGAATTCACCCCTCCACTTT
CAWTLKTGNSPLHF
>NA|TRBV30|NA|TRBJ2-5
TGTGCCTGGAGTTATGGGGCCGGGCAGTACTTC
CAWSYGAGQYF
>NA|TRBV19|NA|TRBJ2-5
TGTGCCAGTAGTATCCAGGGCCTCCCAGGCCAAGAGACCCAGTACTTC
CASSIQGLPGQETQYF
>few|TRBV7-9|NA|TRBJ1-4
TGTGCCAGCAGCTCAACAGGGTCCCCTAATGAAAAACTGTTTTTT
CASSSTGSPNEKLFF
>NA|TRBV6-1|TRBD1|TRBJ1-5
TGTGCCAGCCGAAGGGGGCAGGGCAATCAGCCCCAGCATTTT
CASRRGQGNQPQHF